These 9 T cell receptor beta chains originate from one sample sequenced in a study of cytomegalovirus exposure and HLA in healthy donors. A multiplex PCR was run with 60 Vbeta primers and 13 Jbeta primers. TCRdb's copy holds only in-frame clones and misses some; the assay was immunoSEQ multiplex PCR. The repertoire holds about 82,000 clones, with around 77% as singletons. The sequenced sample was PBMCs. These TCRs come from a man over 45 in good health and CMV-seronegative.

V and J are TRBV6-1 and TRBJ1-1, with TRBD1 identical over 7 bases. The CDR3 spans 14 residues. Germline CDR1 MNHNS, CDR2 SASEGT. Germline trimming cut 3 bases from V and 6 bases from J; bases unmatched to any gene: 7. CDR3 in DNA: TGTGCCAGCAGTGAGGACAGGCGGTGGGCTGAAGCTTTCTTT. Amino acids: CASSEDRRWAEAFF.

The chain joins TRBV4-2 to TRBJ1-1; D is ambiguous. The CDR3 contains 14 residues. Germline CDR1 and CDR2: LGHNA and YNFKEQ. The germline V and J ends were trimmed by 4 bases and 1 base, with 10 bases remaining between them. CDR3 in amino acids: CASSLLGQNTEAFF. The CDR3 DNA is TGTGCCAGCAGCCTCCTAGGCCAGAACACTGAAGCTTTCTTT.

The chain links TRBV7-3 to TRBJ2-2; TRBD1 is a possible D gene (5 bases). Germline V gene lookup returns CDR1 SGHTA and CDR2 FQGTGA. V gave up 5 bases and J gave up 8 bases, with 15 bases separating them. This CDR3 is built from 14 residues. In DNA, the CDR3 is TGTGCCAGCAGCCTAGGGGCTACCACTGGGGAGCTGTTTTTT. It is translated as CASSLGATTGELFF.

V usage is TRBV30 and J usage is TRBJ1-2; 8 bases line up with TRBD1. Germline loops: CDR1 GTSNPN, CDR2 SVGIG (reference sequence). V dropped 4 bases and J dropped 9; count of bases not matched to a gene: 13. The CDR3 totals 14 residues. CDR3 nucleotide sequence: TGTGCCTGGAACTTTGGGACAGGCCAAAAACGCTACACCTTC. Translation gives CAWNFGTGQKRYTF.

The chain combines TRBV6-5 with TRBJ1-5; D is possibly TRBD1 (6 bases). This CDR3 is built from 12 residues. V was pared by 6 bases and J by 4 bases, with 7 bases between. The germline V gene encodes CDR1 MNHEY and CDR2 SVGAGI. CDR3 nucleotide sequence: TGTGCCAGCAGGGGGACAAATCAGCCCCAGCATTTT. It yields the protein CASRGTNQPQHF.

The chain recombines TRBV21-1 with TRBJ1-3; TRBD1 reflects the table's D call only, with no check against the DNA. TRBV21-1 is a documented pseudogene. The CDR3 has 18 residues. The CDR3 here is CASSKPAEDRGSGNTIYF. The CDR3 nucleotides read TGTGCCAGCAGCAAACCGGCGGAGGACAGGGGCTCTGGAAACACCATATATTTT.

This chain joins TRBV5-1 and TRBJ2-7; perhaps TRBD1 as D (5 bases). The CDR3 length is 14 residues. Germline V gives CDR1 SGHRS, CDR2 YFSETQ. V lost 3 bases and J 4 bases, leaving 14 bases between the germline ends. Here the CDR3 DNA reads TGCGCCAGCAGCTCAACGCAGGGTAGTTACGAGCAGTACTTC. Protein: CASSSTQGSYEQYF.

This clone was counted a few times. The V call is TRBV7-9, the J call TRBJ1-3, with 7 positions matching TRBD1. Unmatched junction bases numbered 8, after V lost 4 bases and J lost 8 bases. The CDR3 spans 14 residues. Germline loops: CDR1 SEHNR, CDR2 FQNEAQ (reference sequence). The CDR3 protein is CASSSRTGGYTIYF. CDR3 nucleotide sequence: TGTGCCAGCAGCTCCCGGACAGGTGGTTACACCATATATTTT. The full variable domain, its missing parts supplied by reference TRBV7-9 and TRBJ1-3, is DTGVSQNPRHKITKRGQNVTFRCDPISEHNRLYWYRQTLGQGPEFLTYFQNEAQLEKSRLLSDRFSAERPKGSFSTLEIQRTEQGDSAMYLCASSSRTGGYTIYFGEGSWLTVV.

The CDR3 reads CASSYSSQGAGNTIYF. The CDR3 DNA sequence: TGTGCCAGCAGTTACTCGAGCCAGGGGGCTGGAAACACCATATATTTT. The genes are TRBV6-5 and TRBJ1-3; 7 bases match TRBD1. The CDR3 runs 16 residues. CDR1 is MNHEY and CDR2 is SVGAGI in the germline V gene. V shed 0 bases and J 2 bases; nucleotides not matched to a gene: 4.